This T cell receptor beta chain was profiled in a study of CD8 T cells in ankylosing spondylitis. Molecular-barcoded quantitative 5'-RACE produced these TCR beta libraries. TCRdb re-called the 5' RACE reads with MiXCR, one entry per CDR3 protein. The table has more than 650,000 distinct CDR3 sequences, about 12% seen once. CDR3 length: 14 amino acids. V shed 5 bases and J shed 0 bases, with 8 bases lying between them. Looked up from germline, CDR1 is MNHNS and CDR2 is SASEGT. As for this clonotype: Antigen unknown.

Study results and caveats: Disease-linked clones were reportedly significantly enriched in matched ankylosing spondylitis synovial fluid. Clones linked to disease, bearing a CD8+ phenotype, were relatively rare in peripheral blood. For ankylosing spondylitis blood, a TCR beta motif of several highly homologous variants appeared characteristic.

This clonotype originated in a male donor with ankylosing spondylitis. Sequencing used blood, either unsorted or a sorted T cell fraction (not recorded which). This chain uses TRBV6-1 with TRBJ2-4; the D gene is possibly TRBD1 (5 bases). CDR3 nucleotides: TGTGCCAGCAGTCAGGGAATAGCCAAAAACATTCAGTACTTC. Residues: CASSQGIAKNIQYF.